This T cell receptor beta chain came from a study of shared clonotypes between healthy human individuals. Investigators divided CD4+ cells into CD45RA+ naive and CD45RA-negative memory subsets. The study, taken as a whole, reports: The sharing of 4.5% to 5.5% of naive CD4 clonotypes was seen across a handful of donors. Although depth was large, rarefaction showed that sequencing of the sorted subsets was incomplete. Generally, naive subsets (rather than memory subsets) showed larger estimated richness.

This clone was observed a single time. What it recognizes is unknown. The table came from immunoSEQ multiplex PCR; TCRdb's copy has only in-frame clones and leaves some out. Of 2 million to 2.5 million clones detected, almost 96% appear once; the ten largest clones hold 0.1% to 0.15%. Trimming took 0 bases from V and 4 from J; bases not matched to a gene: 3. The germline V gene encodes CDR1 SGHRS and CDR2 YFSETQ. The length of the CDR3 is 15 residues. The J gene is TRBJ2-5, the V gene TRBV5-1; 10 nucleotides line up with TRBD2. Sequencing used naive CD4+ T cells sorted from blood. Specified subset: CD45RA+ positively selected. This clonotype was sampled from a man between 18 and 29 years old in good health. The CDR3 region is CASSLVTSGIETQYF. The CDR3 DNA follows: TGCGCCAGCAGCTTGGTTACTAGCGGGATAGAGACCCAGTACTTC.